A single sample is the source of the 15 T cell receptor beta chains below, sequenced in a study of blood T cell repertoires in COVID-19. Clones were read by immunoSEQ multiplex PCR, and TCRdb kept only the in-frame ones, dropping some. The sample contains tens of thousands of clones, 78% of which appear only once. The sequenced sample consisted of peripheral blood. All receptors come from a woman in her sixties or seventies with acute or convalescent COVID-19.

This clone has just a few counts. J is TRBJ1-2 and V is TRBV6-5; 7 bases map to TRBD1. CDR1 MNHEY and CDR2 SVGAGI come from the germline V gene. The trim removed 7 bases at V and 1 base at J, leaving 9 bases unmatched. The CDR3 covers 15 residues. CDR3 DNA: TGTGCCAGCATCCAGTCCCAGGGGGTTAACTATGGCTACACCTTC. It codes for CASIQSQGVNYGYTF.

This clone was counted once. The chain uses TRBV5-1 and TRBJ2-1; 10 nucleotides agree with TRBD1. The CDR3 has 15 amino acids. J lost 2 bases, V lost 4 bases, and 3 bases had no gene match. Germline CDR1 SGHRS, CDR2 YFSETQ. CDR3 sequence (DNA): TGCGCCAGCAGCGTGGACAGGGGGGCCTACAATGAGCAGTTCTTC. This gives the protein CASSVDRGAYNEQFF.

This chain connects TRBV6-1 to TRBJ1-2; TRBD1 matches at 12 bases. The germline CDR1 and CDR2 sequences are MNHNS and SASEGT. The V and J ends lost 1 base and 8 bases, in that order; junction bases with no gene match: 5. The CDR3 is 15 residues long. CDR3 DNA: TGTGCCAGCAGTGAAGTGGGACAGGGGGCAGACGGCTACACCTTC. The encoded protein is CASSEVGQGADGYTF.

The J gene is TRBJ1-4, the V gene TRBV10-1; possibly TRBD1 for D (6 bases). The V gene lost 2 bases and the J gene lost 7 bases, with 8 bases spanning the gap. Per germline, CDR1 WNHNN and CDR2 SYGVQD (reference sequence). The CDR3 runs to 13 residues. The CDR3: CASSEARGEKLFF. CDR3 nucleotide sequence: TGCGCCAGCAGTGAGGCCAGGGGTGAAAAACTGTTTTTT.

V gene TRBV28 combines with J gene TRBJ1-2; maybe TRBD1 (6 bases). Trimming cost V 5 bases and J 4 bases, with 20 bases left between them. Germline CDR1 reads MDHEN; CDR2 reads SYDVKM. This CDR3 is 16 amino acids long. CDR3 sequence: CASSRRQAEGGYGYTF. The DNA of the CDR3 is TGTGCCAGCAGTCGTCGACAGGCCGAAGGCGGCTATGGCTACACCTTC.

The chain uses TRBV6-6 and TRBJ1-1; no definite D call. This CDR3 region has 14 residues. Germline V gives CDR1 MNHNY, CDR2 SVGAGI (reference sequence). With 0 bases removed from V and 4 bases from J, the gap between germline ends came to 9 bases. The CDR3 DNA reads as TGTGCCAGCAGTTACTCAGAGGGTCGCACTGAAGCTTTCTTT. It specifies CASSYSEGRTEAFF.

The DNA for the CDR3 is TGTGCCAGCAGCTTTATCACTGACTCCTACGAGCAGTACTTC. It yields the protein CASSFITDSYEQYF. This chain joins TRBV7-2 and TRBJ2-7; D is unresolved. The CDR3 length is 14 residues. From germline, CDR1 is SGHTA and CDR2 FQGNSA. With 3 bases removed from V and 0 bases from J, the gap between germline ends came to 9 bases.

The chain employs TRBV29-1 and TRBJ2-2, with 10 bases matching TRBD2. This CDR3 has 17 amino acids. J lost 4 bases, V lost 4 bases, and 12 bases had no gene match. Per the germline V gene, CDR1 is SQVTM and CDR2 is ANQGSEA. CDR3 DNA: TGCAGCGTTGGGGCCGAGGCTAGCGGGGGCCTCACCGGGGAGCTGTTTTTT. This codes for CSVGAEASGGLTGELFF.

The chain recombines TRBV5-5 with TRBJ2-1, with TRBD1 matching over 9 bases. Germline CDR1 and CDR2: SGHKS and YYEKEE (reference sequence). The CDR3 has 15 residues. V lost 2 bases to trimming and J lost 5 bases; unmatched junction nucleotides: 5. This CDR3 is CASSFGTGRNNEQFF. DNA for the CDR3: TGTGCCAGCAGCTTTGGGACAGGGAGAAACAATGAGCAGTTCTTC.

The chain employs TRBV30 and TRBJ1-2; D is uncertain. This CDR3 contains 12 residues. CDR1 GTSNPN and CDR2 SVGIG come from the germline V gene (reference sequence). Trimming took off 2 bases at V and 2 bases at J, with 6 bases between the two ends. The chain's CDR3 is CAWSQVNYGYTF. In DNA, the CDR3 is TGTGCCTGGAGTCAGGTCAACTATGGCTACACCTTC.

The V and J genes are TRBV9 and TRBJ2-7, with 7 bases fitting TRBD2. This CDR3 is 15 amino acids long. V lost 5 bases, J lost 4 bases, and 12 bases stayed unmatched. Germline values: CDR1 SGDLS, CDR2 YYNGEE. The CDR3 sequence is CASSPRGTNSYEQYF. DNA for the CDR3: TGTGCCAGCAGTCCCCGCGGGACTAATTCTTACGAGCAGTACTTC.

The chain is built from TRBV6-5 and TRBJ1-2, with 9 bases aligning to TRBD1. The V gene end was trimmed by 5 bases and the J gene end by 2 bases; junction bases not matched to a gene: 3. This CDR3 has 14 amino acids. Germline assignment: CDR1 MNHEY and CDR2 SVGAGI. The CDR3 bases are TGTGCCAGCAGTCCGGGACAGGGCAACTATGGCTACACCTTC. As protein: CASSPGQGNYGYTF.

V usage is TRBV18 and J usage is TRBJ1-2; 8 nucleotides match TRBD1. The CDR3 sequence is 15 residues long. The trim removed 5 bases at V and 8 bases at J, leaving 13 bases unmatched. Germline V lookup: CDR1 KGHSH, CDR2 LQKENI. In DNA, the CDR3 is TGTGCCAGCTCAACGAACGGACAGGGCTCGGAGGGCTACACCTTC. It codes for CASSTNGQGSEGYTF. Based on the CDR3 plus reference TRBV18 and TRBJ1-2, the full variable domain is NAGVMQNPRHLVRRRGQEARLRCSPMKGHSHVYWYRQLPEEGLKFMVYLQKENIIDESGMPKERFSAEFPKEGPSILRIQQVVRGDSAAYFCASSTNGQGSEGYTFGSGTRLTVV.

The chain carries TRBV27 and TRBJ2-1, with 14 bases matching TRBD2. J lost 4 bases, V lost 6 bases, and 2 bases had no gene match. This CDR3 spans 15 amino acids. The germline gives CDR1 MNHEY, CDR2 SMNVEV (reference sequence). The DNA of the CDR3 is TGTGCCAGCAGCCGACTAGCGGGGGGGTACAATGAGCAGTTCTTC. Encoded protein: CASSRLAGGYNEQFF.

J is TRBJ1-1 and V is TRBV5-8; possible D gene TRBD1, 5 bases. Germline CDR1 reads SGHTS; CDR2 reads YDEGEE. Deletions cut 0 bases from V and 4 bases from J, with 22 bases between. The CDR3 spans 18 residues. CDR3 region: CASSLVGSGTFGITEAFF. As DNA, the CDR3 is TGTGCCAGCAGCTTGGTTGGTTCAGGGACTTTTGGAATCACTGAAGCTTTCTTT.